This TCR beta chain was recorded in a study of cytomegalovirus exposure and HLA in healthy donors. Whole-study findings and limits: When analyzed later, the rates of TCR association showed variation by HLA locus, with DRB1 the most and HLA-C the fewest.

Of note for this clone: Its matching antigen is unknown.

This PCR relied on a set of 60 Vbeta primers and 13 Jbeta primers. Clones were read by immunoSEQ multiplex PCR, and TCRdb kept only the in-frame ones, dropping some. The table records around 180,000 clones, about 85% of them present only once. CDR3 length: 18 amino acids. The ends lost 10 bases at V and 4 bases at J; junction bases unmatched: 23. Per germline, CDR1 MGHDK and CDR2 SYGVNS. The sample was PBMCs. This receptor was identified in a boy younger than 10 in good health and CMV-seronegative. V gene TRBV25-1 combines with J gene TRBJ2-5, with 8 bases that match TRBD1. Written as DNA, the CDR3 is TGTGCCACCGGGGGCGAAGTCGGACAGGGCGCCGTACGAGAGACCCAGTACTTC. Translated, it gives CATGGEVGQGAVRETQYF.